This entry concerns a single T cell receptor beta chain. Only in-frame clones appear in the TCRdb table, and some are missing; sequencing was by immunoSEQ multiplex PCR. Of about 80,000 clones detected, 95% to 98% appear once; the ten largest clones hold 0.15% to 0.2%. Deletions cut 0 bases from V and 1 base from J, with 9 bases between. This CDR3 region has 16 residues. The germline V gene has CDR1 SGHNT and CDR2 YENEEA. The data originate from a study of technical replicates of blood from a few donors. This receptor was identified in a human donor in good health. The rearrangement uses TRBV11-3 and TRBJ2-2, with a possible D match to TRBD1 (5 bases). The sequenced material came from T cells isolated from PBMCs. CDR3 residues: CASSLDEGQNTGELFF. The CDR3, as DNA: TGTGCCAGCAGCTTAGATGAAGGACAGAACACCGGGGAGCTGTTTTTT. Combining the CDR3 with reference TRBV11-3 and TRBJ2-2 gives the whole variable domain EAGVVQSPRYKIIEKKQPVAFWCNPISGHNTLYWYLQNLGQGPELLIRYENEEAVDDSQLPKDRFSAERLKGVDSTLKIQPAELGDSAVYLCASSLDEGQNTGELFFGEGSRLTVL.